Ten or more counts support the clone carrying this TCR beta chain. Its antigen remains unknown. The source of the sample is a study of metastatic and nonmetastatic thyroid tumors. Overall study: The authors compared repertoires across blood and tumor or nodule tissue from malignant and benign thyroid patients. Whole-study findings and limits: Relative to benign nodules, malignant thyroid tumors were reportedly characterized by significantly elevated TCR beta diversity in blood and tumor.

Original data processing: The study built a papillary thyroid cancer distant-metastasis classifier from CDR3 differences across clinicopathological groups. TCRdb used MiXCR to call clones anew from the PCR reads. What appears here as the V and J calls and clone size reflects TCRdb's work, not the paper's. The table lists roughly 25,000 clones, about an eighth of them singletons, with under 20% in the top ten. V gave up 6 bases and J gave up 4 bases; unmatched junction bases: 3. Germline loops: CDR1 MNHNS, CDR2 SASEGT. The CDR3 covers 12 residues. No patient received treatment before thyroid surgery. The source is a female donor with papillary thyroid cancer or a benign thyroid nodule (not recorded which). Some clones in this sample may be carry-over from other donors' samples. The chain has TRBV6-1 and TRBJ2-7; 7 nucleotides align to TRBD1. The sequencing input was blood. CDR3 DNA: TGTGCCAGCAGAGGACAGGTGTACGAGCAGTACTTC. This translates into CASRGQVYEQYF.